This record covers a single T cell receptor beta chain. After removal of 3 bases from V and 10 bases from J, the junction contained 8 bases not matched to a gene. This CDR3 is built from 14 residues. CDR1 and CDR2 (germline): SGHAT, FQNNGV. Here immunoSEQ multiplex PCR was the method, and the copy in TCRdb shows in-frame clones only, minus some. The table records 35,000 to 50,000 clones, roughly nine tenths of them present only once. The sample is drawn from a study of lymphopenia after photon versus proton radiotherapy. The source was peripheral blood, collected from a patient treated with photon-based radiotherapy. V usage is TRBV11-2 and J usage is TRBJ2-1; 8 positions agree with TRBD2. This receptor was obtained from a man aged 55 to 70 with cholangiocarcinoma. CDR3 nucleotide sequence: TGTGCCAGCAGCTTCCTGGCGGGGGGTTCCGAGCAGTTCTTC. Its protein product is CASSFLAGGSEQFF. The full variable domain, rest sourced from reference TRBV11-2 and TRBJ2-1, is EAGVAQSPRYKIIEKRQSVAFWCNPISGHATLYWYQQILGQGPKLLIQFQNNGVVDDSQLPKDRFSAERLKGVDSTLKIQPAKLEDSAVYLCASSFLAGGSEQFFGPGTRLTVL.